This is a list of T cell receptor beta chains from one sample in a study of blood T cell repertoires in COVID-19. Some clones are missing from TCRdb's copy, which holds only in-frame ones; the method was immunoSEQ multiplex PCR. This sample has roughly 360,000 clones, with around 86% found just once. The sample comprised PBMCs or T cells enriched from blood (not recorded which). The receptors originated from a woman in her forties or fifties who had recovered from COVID-19. CDR3s include the opening cysteine and the closing phenylalanine or tryptophan. The D gene is left open where the match is weak. Clone sizes are given selectively: once, few, many, or a class where the clone is expanded.

TRBJ1-1	-	-	TRBV30	TGTGCCTGGACGGGCGGGGTGTACACTGAAGCTTTCTTT	CAWTGGVYTEAFF
TRBJ1-3	-	-	TRBV5-1	TGCGCCAGCAGCTTGGGGGTCGGGGTCTTAGGAAACACCATATATTTT	CASSLGVGVLGNTIYF
TRBJ1-1	-	-	TRBV7-3	TGTGCCAGCAGTTCCTCGGCGGGGAACACTGAAGCTTTCTTT	CASSSSAGNTEAFF
TRBJ2-5	-	-	TRBV19	TGTGCCAGTGGACATCTACGGGAGACCCAGTACTTC	CASGHLRETQYF
TRBJ2-2	-	-	TRBV11-2	TGTGCCAGCAGCTTATTTCGGACAGCGAACACCGGGGAGCTGTTTTTT	CASSLFRTANTGELFF
TRBJ1-2	-	-	TRBV7-2	TGTGCCAGCAGCTCCCTCACAGCCTACTATGGCTACACCTTC	CASSSLTAYYGYTF
TRBJ1-5	-	-	TRBV18	TGTGCCAGCTCAACCGGGACTTTAAGCAATCAGCCCCAGCATTTT	CASSTGTLSNQPQHF
TRBJ2-1	TRBD2	-	TRBV3-1/TRBV3-2	TGTGCCAGCAGCGACGACGTTATCGGACTAGCGGGATTTAATGAGCAGTTCTTC	CASSDDVIGLAGFNEQFF
TRBJ1-2	TRBD1	-	TRBV7-9	TGTGCCAGCAGGGCAGGGGGCCCCTATGGCTACACCTTC	CASRAGGPYGYTF
TRBJ1-2	-	-	TRBV13	TGTGCCAGCAGCTTAGGACAGACTAACTATGGCTACACCTTC	CASSLGQTNYGYTF
TRBJ2-2	TRBD2	-	TRBV5-1	TGCGCCAGCAGCTTAGGCGGGGGGCCCACCGGGGAGCTGTTTTTT	CASSLGGGPTGELFF
TRBJ2-2	TRBD1	-	TRBV5-4	TGTGCCAGCAGCTTGGCCAAGGGACAGGGTATCACCGGGGAGCTGTTTTTT	CASSLAKGQGITGELFF
TRBJ2-4	TRBD1	-	TRBV28	TGTGCCAGCAGTCTGACAGGGGGCGGCTTGAACATTCAGTACTTC	CASSLTGGGLNIQYF
TRBJ1-1	-	few	TRBV9	TGTGCCAGCAGCGTAAGACCCGGAACAGTGAACACTGAAGCTTTCTTT	CASSVRPGTVNTEAFF
TRBJ2-5	-	once	TRBV10-3	TGTGCCATCAGTGAGTCTCCTCAAGAGACCCAGTACTTC	CAISESPQETQYF
TRBJ1-1	TRBD1	-	TRBV19	TGTGCCAGTAGTATCAGGGGGCGAGACACTGAAGCTTTCTTT	CASSIRGRDTEAFF
TRBJ1-6	TRBD1	once	TRBV5-5	TGTGCCAGCAGCACCGGACCCCAGGGGGAGTATTCACCCCTCCACTTT	CASSTGPQGEYSPLHF
TRBJ1-1	-	-	TRBV5-1	TGCGCCAGCAGCGCCGGCACCGGGAACATGAACACTGAAGCTTTCTTT	CASSAGTGNMNTEAFF
TRBJ2-7	-	-	TRBV19	TGTGCCAGTAGTATCAGCGGTGTTTACGAGCAGTACTTC	CASSISGVYEQYF
TRBJ2-7	-	-	TRBV4-2	TGTGCCAGCAGCCAAGAGCGGCCCCCCTCCTACGAGCAGTACTTC	CASSQERPPSYEQYF
TRBJ1-2	-	-	TRBV7-2	TGTGCCAGCAGCTCCGGGGGGTCCGCCTTGCTGGGGGACGGCTACACCTTC	CASSSGGSALLGDGYTF
TRBJ2-5	-	-	TRBV28	TGTGCCAGCAGTGCCGGTGGGGCGGGGCAAGAGACCCAGTACTTC	CASSAGGAGQETQYF
TRBJ2-1	-	once	TRBV7-9	TGTGCCAGCAGGGGGACTCACTACAATGAGCAGTTCTTC	CASRGTHYNEQFF
TRBJ2-7	-	-	TRBV21-1	TGTGCCAGCAGCAAAGTTGAAGGGGGATTCTACGAGCAGTACTTC	CASSKVEGGFYEQYF
TRBJ1-1	TRBD1	-	TRBV10-3	TGTGCCATCAGGCAGGGGGCATTTGAAGCTTTCTTT	CAIRQGAFEAFF
TRBJ2-5	TRBD2	-	TRBV3-1/TRBV3-2	TGTGCCAGCAGACTAACTAGCGAAGAGACCCAGTACTTC	CASRLTSEETQYF
TRBJ1-1	-	-	TRBV5-6	TGTGCCAGCAGCTTGGTGTCAGGGAAAAATCCTGAAGCTTTCTTT	CASSLVSGKNPEAFF
TRBJ1-4	-	-	TRBV5-1	TGCGCCAGCAGCTTTGGGGCAAATGAAAAACTGTTTTTT	CASSFGANEKLFF
TRBJ1-1	TRBD1	few	TRBV6-5	TGTGCCAGCAGTTACAGGGAGACAGGGGGCACTGAAGCTTTCTTT	CASSYRETGGTEAFF
TRBJ2-7	-	-	TRBV10-3	TGTGCCATCAGTACCCCCGCCGGGACCTACGAGCAGTACTTC	CAISTPAGTYEQYF
TRBJ2-7	TRBD1	-	TRBV6-5	TGTGCCAGCAGTAGGACAGGGATCTACGAGCAGTACTTC	CASSRTGIYEQYF
TRBJ1-2	TRBD1	-	TRBV30	TGTGCCTGGAGGGATATGACAGGGAACTATGGCTACACCTTC	CAWRDMTGNYGYTF
TRBJ2-1	-	once	TRBV18	TGTGCCAGCTCACCCTCCGTGTACTCCTACAATGAGCAGTTCTTC	CASSPSVYSYNEQFF
TRBJ1-3	TRBD1	-	TRBV19	TGTGCCAGTAGTAGCAGACAGGGATCTGGAAACACCATATATTTT	CASSSRQGSGNTIYF
TRBJ2-7	-	-	TRBV7-2	TGTGCCAGCAGCTCCTCCCAGGCCATCTCCTACGAGCAGTACTTC	CASSSSQAISYEQYF
TRBJ1-1	TRBD1	-	TRBV7-2	TGTGCCAGCAGCTCCACAGGGGGCGAGACTCCGGTCACTGAAGCTTTCTTT	CASSSTGGETPVTEAFF
TRBJ2-4	TRBD1	-	TRBV27	TGTGCCAGCAGTCCCCGGACAGGGACCGAAAAAAACATTCAGTACTTC	CASSPRTGTEKNIQYF
TRBJ2-1	-	-	TRBV2	TGTGCCAGCACTGACCGGACTCGCGGGCACAATGAGCAGTTCTTC	CASTDRTRGHNEQFF
TRBJ2-2	-	-	TRBV5-1	TGCGCCAGCAGTCCCTTCCAGGTTGCCGGGGAGCTGTTTTTT	CASSPFQVAGELFF
TRBJ2-2	TRBD2	-	TRBV5-1	TGCGCCAGCAGCTCCACTAGCGGAGAGAACACCGGGGAGCTGTTTTTT	CASSSTSGENTGELFF
TRBJ2-1	-	-	TRBV19	TGTGCCAGTAGTACCCAGCGGAAAACGGAGCAGTTCTTC	CASSTQRKTEQFF
TRBJ1-1	TRBD1	once	TRBV11-2	TGTGCCAGCAGCTTGGGACAGGGTGGGACTAAAACTGAAGCTTTCTTT	CASSLGQGGTKTEAFF
TRBJ1-1	-	-	TRBV11-3	TGTGCCAGCAGCTTGGGACAGAACACTGAAGCTTTCTTT	CASSLGQNTEAFF
TRBJ2-1	-	few	TRBV15	TGTGCCACCAGCAGAGCTACTAGTAAGGATGAGCAGTTCTTC	CATSRATSKDEQFF
TRBJ1-1	TRBD1	-	TRBV19	TGTGCCAGTAGCACAGGGGGGAACACTGAAGCTTTCTTT	CASSTGGNTEAFF
TRBJ1-1	-	-	TRBV7-9	TGTGCCAGCGCCCAAGGGCAGTTGAACACTGAAGCTTTCTTT	CASAQGQLNTEAFF
TRBJ1-1	-	many	TRBV20-1	TGCAGTGCTAGAGAGGCCACTGAAGCTTTCTTT	CSAREATEAFF
TRBJ1-5	-	once	TRBV7-2	TGTGCCAGCAGCTTAGCTGCGGGGTCCCAGCATTTT	CASSLAAGSQHF